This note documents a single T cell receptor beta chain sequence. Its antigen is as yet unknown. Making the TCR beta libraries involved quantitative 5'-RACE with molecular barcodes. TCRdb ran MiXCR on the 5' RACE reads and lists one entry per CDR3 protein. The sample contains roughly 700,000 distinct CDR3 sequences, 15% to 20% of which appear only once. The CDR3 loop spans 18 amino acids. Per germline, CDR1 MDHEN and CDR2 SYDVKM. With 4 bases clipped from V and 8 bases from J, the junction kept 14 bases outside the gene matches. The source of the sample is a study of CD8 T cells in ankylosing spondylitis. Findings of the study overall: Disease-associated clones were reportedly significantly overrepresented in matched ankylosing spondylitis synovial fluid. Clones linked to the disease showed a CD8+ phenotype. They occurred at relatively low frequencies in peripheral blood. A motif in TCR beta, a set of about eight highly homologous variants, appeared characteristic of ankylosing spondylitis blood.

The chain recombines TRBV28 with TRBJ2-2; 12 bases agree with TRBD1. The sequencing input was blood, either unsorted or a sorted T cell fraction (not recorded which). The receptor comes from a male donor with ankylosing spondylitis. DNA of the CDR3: TGTGCCAGCAGTTCGGGATCCGGGACAGGGGGCTCCCCTGGGGAGCTGTTTTTT. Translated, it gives CASSSGSGTGGSPGELFF.